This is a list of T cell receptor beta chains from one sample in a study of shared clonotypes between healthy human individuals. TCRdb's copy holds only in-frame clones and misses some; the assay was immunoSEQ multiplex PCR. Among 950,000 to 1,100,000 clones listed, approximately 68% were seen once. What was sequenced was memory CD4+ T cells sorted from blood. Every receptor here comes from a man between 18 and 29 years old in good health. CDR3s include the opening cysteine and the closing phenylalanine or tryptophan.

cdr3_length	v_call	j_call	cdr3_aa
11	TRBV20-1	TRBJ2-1	CSAKVSHEQFF
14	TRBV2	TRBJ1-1	CASRPRLMNTEAFF
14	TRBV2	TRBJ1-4	CASSRDMLSEKLFF
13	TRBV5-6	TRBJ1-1	CASSLFRVTEAFF
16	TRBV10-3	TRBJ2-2	CAISEMIGSTGGELFF
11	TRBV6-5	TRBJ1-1	CASSRGGEAFF
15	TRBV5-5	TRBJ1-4	CASSLVYATNEKLFF
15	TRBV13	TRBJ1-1	CASSLMTGANTEAFF
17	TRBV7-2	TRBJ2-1	CASSLVSLAGRNNEQFF
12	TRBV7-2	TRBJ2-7	CASHTSEYEQYF
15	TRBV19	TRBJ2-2	CASRGGTGNTGELFF
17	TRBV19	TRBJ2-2	CASSLGLAGFPTGELFF
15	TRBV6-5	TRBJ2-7	CASSYRWSPAYEQYF
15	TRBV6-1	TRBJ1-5	CASSETGDGNQPQHF
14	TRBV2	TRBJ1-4	CASRGPGSNEKLFF
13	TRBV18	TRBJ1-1	CASSPSSGPEAFF
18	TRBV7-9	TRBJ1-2	CASSLELGRGGISYGYTF
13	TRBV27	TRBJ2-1	CASPGGSYNEQFF
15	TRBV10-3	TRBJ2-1	CASWAAEGSYNEQFF
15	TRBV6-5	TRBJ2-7	CASSLDSFGRYEQYF
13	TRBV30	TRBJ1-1	CAWIIWGATEAFF
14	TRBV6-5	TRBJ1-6	CASSRTGEDSPLHF
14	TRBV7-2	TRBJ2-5	CASSPDRDQETQYF
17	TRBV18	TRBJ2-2	CASSRQGAAANTGELFF
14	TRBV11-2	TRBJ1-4	CASSPQGVGEKLFF
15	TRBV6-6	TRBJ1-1	CASSYGEGRDTEAFF